This TCR beta chain is from a study of cytomegalovirus exposure and HLA in healthy donors. Amplification used 60 Vbeta primers and 13 Jbeta primers. Assay used: immunoSEQ multiplex PCR; TCRdb lists only in-frame clones, some missing. The sample carries over 200,000 clones, roughly 80% recorded once. The specimen sequenced was PBMCs. The sequence came from a male donor in good health and CMV-seronegative.

The CDR3 region is CASRVAGGAYEQYF. The CDR3 DNA is TGTGCCAGCAGGGTCGCGGGAGGTGCCTACGAGCAGTACTTC. The rearrangement uses TRBV2 and TRBJ2-7; 8 bases are shared with TRBD2. Germline loops: CDR1 SNHLY, CDR2 FYNNEI. The CDR3 sequence is 14 residues long. J was trimmed by 2 bases and V by 6 bases; bases with no gene match: 6.